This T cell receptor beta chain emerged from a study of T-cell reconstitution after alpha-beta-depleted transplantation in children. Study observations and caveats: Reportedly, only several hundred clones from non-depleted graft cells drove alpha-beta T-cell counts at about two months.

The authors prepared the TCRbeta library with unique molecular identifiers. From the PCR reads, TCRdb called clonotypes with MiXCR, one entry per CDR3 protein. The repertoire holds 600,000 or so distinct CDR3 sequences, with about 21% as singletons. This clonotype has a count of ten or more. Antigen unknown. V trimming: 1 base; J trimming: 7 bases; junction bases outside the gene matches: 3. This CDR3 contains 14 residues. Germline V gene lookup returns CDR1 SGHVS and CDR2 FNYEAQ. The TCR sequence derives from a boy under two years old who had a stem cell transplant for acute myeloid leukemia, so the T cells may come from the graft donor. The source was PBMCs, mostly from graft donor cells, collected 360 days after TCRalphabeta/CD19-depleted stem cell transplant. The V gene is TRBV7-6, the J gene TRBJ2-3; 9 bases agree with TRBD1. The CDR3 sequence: CASSLGTGANTQYF. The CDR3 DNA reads TGTGCCAGCAGCTTAGGGACAGGGGCAAATACGCAGTATTTT.